The clone carrying this T cell receptor (beta chain) has more than one count but fewer than ten. The target antigen is unknown. This sample is drawn from a study of cytotoxic CD8 clonotypes in ibrutinib-treated CLL. Overall study: The patients, under 13 relapsed/refractory and 15 treatment-naive, included 17 who were IGHV unmutated. Averaging across samples gave about 230,000 productive templates and approximately 87,000 productive rearrangements.

The study's findings and limits: Public clonotypes (which were uncommon) either contracted or remained stable on treatment. Baseline-level clonality went beyond age-matched healthy donors and moved in step with circulating CD8+ T-cell counts.

Here immunoSEQ multiplex PCR was the method, and the copy in TCRdb shows in-frame clones only, minus some. This sample yields 150,000 to 200,000 clones, of which about 80% are seen a single time; around 2% belongs to the top ten. V lost 3 bases, J lost 6 bases, and 9 bases lay in between. There are 13 residues in the CDR3. The germline V gene encodes CDR1 LNHDA and CDR2 SQIVND (reference sequence). The V call is TRBV19, the J call TRBJ1-5; D is perhaps TRBD1 (5 bases). Material: PBMCs, obtained after 12 months of ibrutinib treatment. This clonotype was obtained from a human donor with chronic lymphocytic leukemia. The CDR3 sequence is CASSIQGGQPQHF. In DNA form, the CDR3 reads TGTGCCAGTAGTATCCAGGGCGGTCAGCCCCAGCATTTT.